The 4 T cell receptor beta chains below were found in one sample sequenced in a study of cytomegalovirus exposure and HLA in healthy donors. The study ran its PCR with 60 Vbeta and 13 Jbeta primers. Sequencing was performed with immunoSEQ multiplex PCR; in TCRdb, only in-frame clones are kept and a portion is missing. The sample gives 200,000 to 250,000 clones, under 80% of which show up once; less than 2% is in the top ten. The material sequenced was PBMCs. The receptors originated from a young woman in good health and CMV-seronegative.

The V gene is TRBV11-3, the J gene TRBJ1-1; 8 bases are a match to TRBD1. Germline loops: CDR1 SGHNT, CDR2 YENEEA. The CDR3 length is 15 residues. The V segment lost 5 bases and the J segment 0 bases; nucleotides outside the gene matches: 5. The chain's CDR3 is CASSERTGMNTEAFF. Written as DNA, the CDR3 is TGTGCCAGCAGCGAACGGACAGGGATGAACACTGAAGCTTTCTTT.

This clone was seen once. In DNA, the CDR3 is TGCGCCAGCAGCCAAGGACAGGGGGTAACTGAAGCTTTCTTT. It codes for CASSQGQGVTEAFF. V usage is TRBV4-1 and J usage is TRBJ1-1; 9 nucleotides match TRBD1. V shed 1 base and J 5 bases; nucleotides not matched to a gene: 2. CDR3 length: 14 residues. Germline-derived CDR1 and CDR2 are MGHRA and YSYEKL.

The chain joins TRBV6-5 to TRBJ2-7, with 9 bases identical to TRBD2. The CDR3 is made up of 15 amino acids. V shed 7 bases and J 2 bases; nucleotides not matched to a gene: 9. Looked up from germline, CDR1 is MNHEY and CDR2 is SVGAGI. The CDR3 sequence is CASKLLAGEPYEQYF. CDR3 sequence (DNA): TGTGCCAGCAAGCTCTTAGCGGGAGAGCCCTACGAGCAGTACTTC.

The J gene is TRBJ1-2, the V gene TRBV6-6, with D unclear. V shed 5 bases and J shed 8 bases, with 18 bases lying between them. CDR1 is MNHNY and CDR2 is SVGAGI in the germline V gene (reference sequence). This CDR3 region has 14 residues. The CDR3 is CASSTTDGSGGYTF. CDR3 nucleotide sequence: TGTGCCAGCAGTACTACGGACGGGAGTGGCGGCTACACCTTC.